These 10 T cell receptor beta chains were all obtained from the same sample, sequenced in a study of early T cells in non-severe SARS-CoV-2 infection. In TCRdb, the 5' RACE reads were re-called with MiXCR into one record per CDR3 protein. The sample holds about 79,000 distinct CDR3 sequences; around 13% are singletons and the top ten take about 6.1%. Sample: whole blood. The receptor set was obtained from an adult who was a healthcare worker with PCR-confirmed SARS-CoV-2 infection or an uninfected control (not recorded which).

This clonotype was detected many times. This chain joins TRBV20-1 and TRBJ1-2, with 7 bases lining up with TRBD1. The V segment lost 4 bases and the J segment 7 bases; nucleotides outside the gene matches: 6. The CDR3 is 12 residues long. The germline V gene has CDR1 DFQATT and CDR2 SNEGSKA (reference sequence). The CDR3, as DNA: TGCAGTGCTACCCCAGGGGGACGTGGCTACACCTTC. Protein sequence: CSATPGGRGYTF.

V gene TRBV27 combines with J gene TRBJ2-3, with D tentatively TRBD2 (6 bases). This CDR3 is 16 amino acids long. Trimming left V 7 bases short and J 1 base short, with 18 bases between. The germline V gene encodes CDR1 MNHEY and CDR2 SMNVEV (reference sequence). CDR3: CASTPGWRGGTDTQYF. In nucleotides, the CDR3 is TGTGCCAGCACCCCCGGCTGGCGGGGTGGCACAGATACGCAGTATTTT.

A few counts support this clonotype. The chain joins TRBV7-9 to TRBJ2-7; TRBD1 agrees at 9 bases. The trim removed 3 bases at V and 4 bases at J, leaving 7 bases unmatched. The germline V gene encodes CDR1 SEHNR and CDR2 FQNEAQ (reference sequence). The CDR3 is 15 residues long. CDR3 nucleotides: TGTGCCAGCAGCTTCCAGGGACAGGGAACATACGAGCAGTACTTC. Protein sequence: CASSFQGQGTYEQYF.

The chain employs TRBV5-1 and TRBJ2-2; 7 nucleotides agree with TRBD2. This CDR3 is built from 15 residues. V was pared by 4 bases and J by 3 bases, with 6 bases of the junction left unmatched. Germline V CDR1 and CDR2: SGHRS, YFSETQ. CDR3 nucleotides: TGCGCCAGCAGCAGGGCGGGAGTCGACACCGGGGAGCTGTTTTTT. Its protein product is CASSRAGVDTGELFF.

The rearrangement joins TRBV12-3 or TRBV12-4 to TRBJ2-6, with D uncertain. V dropped 3 bases and J dropped 3 bases, with 3 bases sitting between them. This CDR3 has 13 residues. The CDR3 DNA is TGTGCCAGCAGTTTGGGTGGGGCCAACGTCCTGACTTTC. Amino acid sequence: CASSLGGANVLTF.

This clonotype was seen only a few times. The rearrangement uses TRBV20-1 and TRBJ2-1; TRBD1 might be the D (6 bases). CDR1 is DFQATT, CDR2 SNEGSKA, per germline (reference sequence). The CDR3 sequence is 12 residues long. V dropped 5 bases and J dropped 9 bases, with 14 bases sitting between them. The CDR3 region has the DNA TGCAGTGCTTCGACCATACAGGGTGAGCAGTTCTTC. It is translated as CSASTIQGEQFF.

This clonotype was recorded at least ten times. The V gene is TRBV18, the J gene TRBJ2-7; D is ambiguous. CDR3 length: 12 residues. V was pared by 3 bases and J by 2 bases, with 5 bases between. Germline V gene data show CDR1 as KGHSH and CDR2 as LQKENI. CDR3 bases: TGTGCCAGCTCACCTGCGACCTACGAGCAGTACTTC. Its translation is CASSPATYEQYF.

This clonotype has only a few counts. The chain employs TRBV6-6 and TRBJ1-1, with D unresolved. Germline lookup yields CDR1 MNHNY and CDR2 SVGAGI (reference sequence). The length of the CDR3 is 15 residues. V gave up 0 bases and J gave up 0 bases, with 8 bases separating them. The DNA of the CDR3 is TGTGCCAGCAGTTACTCGATGGGGTTGAACACTGAAGCTTTCTTT. The encoded protein is CASSYSMGLNTEAFF.

The chain carries TRBV6-6 and TRBJ1-2; 8 bases align to TRBD1. The CDR3 consists of 14 residues. Germline lookup yields CDR1 MNHNY and CDR2 SVGAGI (reference sequence). After removal of 2 bases from V and 4 bases from J, the junction contained 3 bases not matched to a gene. CDR3 coding DNA: TGTGCCAGCAGTTACGGACAGGGCGGCTATGGCTACACCTTC. Translated, it gives CASSYGQGGYGYTF.

Ten or more counts support this clonotype. The chain recombines TRBV18 with TRBJ2-3; 8 bases are shared with TRBD2. Looked up from germline, CDR1 is KGHSH and CDR2 is LQKENI. With 6 bases clipped from V and 0 bases from J, the junction kept 5 bases outside the gene matches. CDR3 size: 15 residues. In nucleotides, the CDR3 is TGTGCCAGCTCGTCACCGGGAGGGAGCACAGATACGCAGTATTTT. This encodes CASSSPGGSTDTQYF.